The 20 T cell receptor beta chains listed next were all sequenced from one sample in a study of blood T cell repertoires in COVID-19. Generated by immunoSEQ multiplex PCR, the TCRdb table keeps only in-frame clones and is missing some. Of hundreds of thousands of clones listed, 85% to 90% are singletons. The specimen sequenced was peripheral blood. These receptors were collected from a man in his 70s with acute or convalescent COVID-19.

The chain has TRBV28 and TRBJ1-2, with D unclear. V lost 5 bases and J lost 3, with 7 bases in between. Germline V gene lookup returns CDR1 MDHEN and CDR2 SYDVKM. The CDR3 is 12 residues long. This CDR3 is CASSPLDYGYTF. CDR3 in DNA: TGTGCCAGCAGTCCCCTCGACTATGGCTACACCTTC.

Note on this clone: Other nucleotide sequences from this sample produce the same CDR3. The V call is TRBV7-2, the J call TRBJ2-3; no definite D call. The CDR3 covers 13 residues. V was cut by 5 bases and J by 3 bases, with 9 bases left in between. CDR1 and CDR2 from the germline V gene are SGHTA and FQGNSA. In DNA, the CDR3 is TGTGCCAGCAGCCTAAGGAGAACAGATACGCAGTATTTT. This gives the protein CASSLRRTDTQYF. The full variable domain, with the rest looked up from reference TRBV7-2 and TRBJ2-3, is GAGVSQSPSNKVTEKGKDVELRCDPISGHTALYWYRQSLGQGLEFLIYFQGNSAPDKSGLPSDRFSAERTGGSVSTLTIQRTQQEDSAVYLCASSLRRTDTQYFGPGTRLTVL.

This chain connects TRBV7-2 to TRBJ2-1; D is unresolved. Germline CDR1 SGHTA, CDR2 FQGNSA. This CDR3 comprises 15 residues. Trimming removed 6 bases at V and 0 bases at J, with 12 bases between. DNA of the CDR3: TGTGCCAGCAGGTCCTTGCCGAGCTCCTACAATGAGCAGTTCTTC. It specifies CASRSLPSSYNEQFF.

CDR3 in DNA: TGTGCCAGCTCACCAGTACAGACTAGCGGGAGTAGCACCGGGGAGCTGTTTTTT. Its protein product is CASSPVQTSGSSTGELFF. The chain employs TRBV18 and TRBJ2-2, with 12 nucleotides matching TRBD2. The ends lost 2 bases at V and 4 bases at J; junction bases unmatched: 8. This CDR3 is 18 amino acids long. Germline V lookup: CDR1 KGHSH, CDR2 LQKENI.

The chain links TRBV4-1 to TRBJ2-7; 8 bases agree with TRBD1. V was pared by 2 bases and J by 1 base, with 13 bases of the junction left unmatched. There are 18 residues in the CDR3. CDR1 is MGHRA, CDR2 YSYEKL, per germline. This chain's CDR3 is CASSQLRSGGGYSYEQYF. The CDR3 DNA reads TGCGCCAGCAGCCAACTACGTTCAGGGGGCGGATATTCCTACGAGCAGTACTTC.

The chain carries TRBV19 and TRBJ2-4, with D maybe TRBD2 (6 bases). From germline, CDR1 is LNHDA and CDR2 SQIVND (reference sequence). V shed 7 bases and J shed 5 bases, with 15 bases lying between them. This CDR3 spans 14 amino acids. The CDR3 reads CASNGWDSQNIQYF. The CDR3 nucleotides read TGTGCCAGTAACGGGTGGGACTCGCAAAACATTCAGTACTTC.

The rearrangement uses TRBV24-1 and TRBJ1-2; no clear D gene. The CDR3 runs to 14 residues. With 4 bases removed from V and 4 bases from J, the gap between germline ends came to 12 bases. Germline assignment: CDR1 KGHDR and CDR2 SFDVKD. For the CDR3, the DNA is TGTGCCACCAGTGACTCCGGACTCGTCTATGGCTACACCTTC. Protein: CATSDSGLVYGYTF.

The chain combines TRBV30 with TRBJ2-1; 9 bases map to TRBD2. After removal of 3 bases from V and 7 bases from J, the junction contained 7 bases not matched to a gene. CDR1 is GTSNPN and CDR2 is SVGIG in the germline V gene (reference sequence). The CDR3 has 14 amino acids. CDR3 sequence reads: CAWSRISGSNEQFF. Written as DNA, the CDR3 is TGTGCCTGGAGCCGAATTAGCGGGAGTAATGAGCAGTTCTTC.

This chain connects TRBV3-1 (or the pseudogene TRBV3-2) to TRBJ2-7; 8 bases align to TRBD2. Germline values: CDR1 LGHDT, CDR2 YNNKEL (reference sequence). V trimming: 0 bases; J trimming: 6 bases; junction bases outside the gene matches: 13. CDR3 length: 17 residues. CDR3 region: CASSQDGLAISRAEQYF. In DNA form, the CDR3 reads TGTGCCAGCAGCCAAGATGGACTAGCTATCTCCCGGGCCGAGCAGTACTTC.

This clone was seen a single time. Here the CDR3 reads CASSLGGTGKNIQYF. DNA for the CDR3: TGTGCCAGCAGCTTAGGAGGGACAGGGAAAAACATTCAGTACTTC. V gene TRBV7-9 combines with J gene TRBJ2-4, with 9 nucleotides matching TRBD1. The germline gives CDR1 SEHNR, CDR2 FQNEAQ (reference sequence). This CDR3 spans 15 amino acids. Trimming at V came to 1 base and at J to 4 bases, leaving 2 bases not matched to a gene.

The V gene is TRBV4-1, the J gene TRBJ1-2; D is uncertain. CDR1 and CDR2 (germline): MGHRA, YSYEKL. V was cut by 1 base and J by 4 bases, with 10 bases left in between. This CDR3 is built from 14 residues. CDR3 in DNA: TGCGCCAGCAGCCAAGGGCCCGAGGGCTATGGCTACACCTTC. Its protein is CASSQGPEGYGYTF.

Points on this clone: Other DNA sequences of this sample code for an identical CDR3. The gene calls are TRBV7-2 and TRBJ1-2, with 10 nucleotides matching TRBD1. With V trimmed by 5 bases and J by 7 bases, 4 bases remained unmatched. The CDR3 loop spans 13 amino acids. Germline loops: CDR1 SGHTA, CDR2 FQGNSA. The CDR3 sequence: CASSPGTGAGYTF. CDR3 sequence (DNA): TGTGCCAGCAGCCCCGGGACAGGGGCTGGCTACACCTTC. The whole variable domain, remainder taken from reference TRBV7-2 and TRBJ1-2, is GAGVSQSPSNKVTEKGKDVELRCDPISGHTALYWYRQSLGQGLEFLIYFQGNSAPDKSGLPSDRFSAERTGGSVSTLTIQRTQQEDSAVYLCASSPGTGAGYTFGSGTRLTVV.

This chain links TRBV7-2 with TRBJ2-5; 8 bases line up with TRBD2. The V and J ends lost 3 bases and 4 bases, in that order; junction bases with no gene match: 13. This CDR3 has 17 amino acids. CDR1 SGHTA and CDR2 FQGNSA come from the germline V gene. The DNA for the CDR3 is TGTGCCAGCAGCTTCTGGACTAGCTCGAGGGGGACAGAGACCCAGTACTTC. It yields the protein CASSFWTSSRGTETQYF.

The chain carries TRBV3-1 (or the pseudogene TRBV3-2) and TRBJ2-3; 10 bases are a match to TRBD2. This CDR3 has 15 residues. Germline V gene lookup returns CDR1 LGHDT and CDR2 YNNKEL (reference sequence). Trimming took 4 bases from V and 10 from J; bases not matched to a gene: 11. CDR3 residues: CASSPPILAGAPQYF. In DNA, the CDR3 is TGTGCCAGCAGCCCCCCCATCCTAGCGGGGGCCCCGCAGTATTTT.

In its sample, this clone was seen once. The chain recombines TRBV9 with TRBJ2-3; D gene uncertain. Looked up from germline, CDR1 is SGDLS and CDR2 is YYNGEE. The ends were cut back, 0 bases at V and 2 bases at J, with 7 bases in the middle. The CDR3 totals 14 residues. The CDR3 region is CASSVAVDTDTQYF. The CDR3 region has the DNA TGTGCCAGCAGCGTAGCGGTTGACACAGATACGCAGTATTTT.

The chain combines TRBV19 with TRBJ1-3; 7 bases fit TRBD1. V lost 3 bases, J lost 2 bases, and 10 bases stayed unmatched. Germline CDR1 is LNHDA and CDR2 is SQIVND (reference sequence). The CDR3 has 17 residues. In DNA form, the CDR3 reads TGTGCCAGTAGTATCCCTCTCTCGACAGGGCCTGGAAACACCATATATTTT. It specifies CASSIPLSTGPGNTIYF.

The V gene is TRBV28, the J gene TRBJ2-2, with 11 bases lining up with TRBD2. There are 16 residues in the CDR3. Trimming removed 7 bases from V and 7 bases from J; junction bases left unmatched: 11. Germline-derived CDR1 and CDR2 are MDHEN and SYDVKM. In DNA form, the CDR3 reads TGTGCCAGCACCCCCCAGGCTAGCGGGAGGAACGGGGAGCTGTTTTTT. Amino acids: CASTPQASGRNGELFF.

To note about this clone: The same CDR3 arises from other DNA sequences in this sample as well. The chain uses TRBV9 and TRBJ2-3, with D unclear. V lost 0 bases and J 6 bases, leaving 11 bases between the germline ends. This CDR3 has 14 residues. Germline lookup yields CDR1 SGDLS and CDR2 YYNGEE. The chain's CDR3 is CASSVGSGQDTQYF. CDR3 nucleotide sequence: TGTGCCAGCAGCGTAGGCAGTGGGCAGGATACGCAGTATTTT.

The rearrangement joins TRBV12-3 or TRBV12-4 to TRBJ2-3; possible D gene TRBD1, 5 bases. The CDR3 loop spans 13 amino acids. V was shortened by 6 bases and J by 2 bases, with 9 bases between the two germline ends. The CDR3 spells CASSLGATDTQYF. The CDR3 region has the DNA TGTGCCAGCAGCCTAGGGGCCACAGATACGCAGTATTTT.

The V call is TRBV11-2, the J call TRBJ2-2; 9 nucleotides line up with TRBD2. The germline V gene encodes CDR1 SGHAT and CDR2 FQNNGV. There are 16 residues in the CDR3. V lost 3 bases to trimming and J lost 5 bases; unmatched junction nucleotides: 7. This CDR3 is CASSFSGGGATGELFF. The DNA of the CDR3 is TGTGCCAGCAGCTTTTCTGGCGGGGGGGCGACCGGGGAGCTGTTTTTT.